This T cell receptor (beta chain) was identified during a study of response to subunit inactivated influenza vaccine. TCRdb reprocessed the RT-PCR reads with MiXCR, giving one entry per CDR3 protein. The sample holds hundreds of thousands of distinct CDR3 sequences, around 8% seen once. This clonotype turned up a few times. Its antigen remains unknown. Points from the study as a whole: It was suggested by the authors that few new T cells are recruited by each seasonal influenza vaccination.

Trimming left V 6 bases short and J 6 bases short, with 16 bases between. This CDR3 comprises 14 residues. The rearrangement uses TRBV12-3 or TRBV12-4 and TRBJ2-3; no firm D call. The sequences come from PBMCs from blood, collected around 2 years after vaccination. The clonotype originates from a man in his fifties or sixties who received an inactivated influenza vaccine. The CDR3 sequence is CASRNAGLGDTQYF. The CDR3 region has the DNA TGTGCCAGCAGAAACGCTGGGCTAGGGGATACGCAGTATTTT.